Only one count was recorded for the clone carrying this T cell receptor (beta chain). These data belong to a study of blood T cell repertoires in COVID-19. About the study: Donors in the United States, Italy and Spain gave samples during acute or convalescent COVID-19. PBMCs, B-cell-depleted T cells, or T cells were the source of the cDNA or gDNA that made up the material.

Per germline, CDR1 SGDLS and CDR2 YYNGEE. Deletions cut 0 bases from V and 1 base from J, with 11 bases between. There are 16 residues in the CDR3. Authors' methods: Quantification of nucleated cells was approximated via reference gene primer amplification. The method was immunoSEQ multiplex PCR; TCRdb's version includes in-frame clones alone and lacks a portion of them. Clone size and the V and J calls come from that table; the DNA yielded D and trimming. The table includes around 250,000 clones, around 82% detected once. The chain carries TRBV9 and TRBJ2-1; D may be TRBD2 (5 bases). The sample was peripheral blood. The source is a man at least 80 years old with acute or convalescent COVID-19. CDR3 sequence: CASSVAVRESYNEQFF. CDR3 bases: TGTGCCAGCAGCGTAGCAGTCCGGGAATCCTACAATGAGCAGTTCTTC. Full variable domain (missing parts from reference TRBV9 and TRBJ2-1): DSGVTQTPKHLITATGQRVTLRCSPRSGDLSVYWYQQSLDQGLQFLIQYYNGEERAKGNILERFSAQQFPDLHSELNLSSLELGDSALYFCASSVAVRESYNEQFFGPGTRLTVL.